This TCR beta chain was profiled in a study of cytomegalovirus exposure and HLA in healthy donors. Study summary: Of all 360 or so donors who were genotyped, about 84% belonged to the Caucasian-associated ancestry cluster. Study-wide results and caveats: Later analysis suggested most CMV-associated TCR beta chains were HLA-restricted. Sequencing likely generated an artifact that appeared as a cluster of highly shared sequence variants.

Per germline, CDR1 SGHNT and CDR2 YENEEA. The CDR3 runs 14 residues. Unmatched junction bases numbered 5, after V lost 4 bases and J lost 4 bases. Primers included in the PCR were 60 Vbeta and 13 Jbeta primers. Sequencing was performed with immunoSEQ multiplex PCR; in TCRdb, only in-frame clones are kept and a portion is missing. Here the sample spans some 40,000 clones, roughly 80% being singletons. This clone showed up just once. The antigen remains undetermined. The source material was PBMCs. The TCR comes from a man aged 50 or older in good health and CMV-seronegative. The genes are TRBV11-3 and TRBJ2-3; 7 bases line up with TRBD2. This CDR3 reads CASSSTGGSDTQYF. CDR3 nucleotide sequence: TGTGCCAGCAGCTCTACGGGAGGATCAGATACGCAGTATTTT.